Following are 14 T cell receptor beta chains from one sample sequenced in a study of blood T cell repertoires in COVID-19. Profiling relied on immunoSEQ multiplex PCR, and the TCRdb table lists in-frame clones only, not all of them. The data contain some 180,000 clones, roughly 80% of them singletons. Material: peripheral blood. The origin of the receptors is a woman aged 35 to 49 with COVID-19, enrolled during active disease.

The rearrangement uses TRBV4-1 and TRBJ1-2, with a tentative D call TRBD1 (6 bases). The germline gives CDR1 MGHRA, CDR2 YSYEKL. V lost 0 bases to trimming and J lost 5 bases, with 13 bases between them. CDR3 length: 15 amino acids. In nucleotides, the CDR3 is TGCGCCAGCAGCCAAGAAAGAGGACAGAGTTATGGCTACACCTTC. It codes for CASSQERGQSYGYTF.

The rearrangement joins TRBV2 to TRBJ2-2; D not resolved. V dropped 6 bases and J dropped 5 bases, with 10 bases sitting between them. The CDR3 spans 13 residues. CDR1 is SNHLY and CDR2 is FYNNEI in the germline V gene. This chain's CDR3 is CASRGSQTGELFF. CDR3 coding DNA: TGTGCCAGCAGGGGCTCCCAGACCGGGGAGCTGTTTTTT. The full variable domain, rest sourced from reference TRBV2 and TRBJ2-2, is EPEVTQTPSHQVTQMGQEVILRCVPISNHLYFYWYRQILGQKVEFLVSFYNNEISEKSEIFDDQFSVERPDGSNFTLKIRSTKLEDSAMYFCASRGSQTGELFFGEGSRLTVL.

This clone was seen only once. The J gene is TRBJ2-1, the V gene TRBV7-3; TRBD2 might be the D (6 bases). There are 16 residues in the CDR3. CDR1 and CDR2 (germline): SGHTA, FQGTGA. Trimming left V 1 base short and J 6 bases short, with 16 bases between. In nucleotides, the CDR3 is TGTGCCAGCAGCTTAAGGGCGGGGTTACTGCCCAATGAGCAGTTCTTC. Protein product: CASSLRAGLLPNEQFF. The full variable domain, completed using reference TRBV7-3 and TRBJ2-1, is GAGVSQTPSNKVTEKGKYVELRCDPISGHTALYWYRQSLGQGPEFLIYFQGTGAADDSGLPNDRFFAVRPEGSVSTLKIQRTERGDSAVYLCASSLRAGLLPNEQFFGPGTRLTVL.

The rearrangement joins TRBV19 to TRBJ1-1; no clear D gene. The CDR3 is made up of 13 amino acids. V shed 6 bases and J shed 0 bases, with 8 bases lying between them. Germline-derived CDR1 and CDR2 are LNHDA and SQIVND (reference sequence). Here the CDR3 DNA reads TGTGCCAGTAGCGACACCATGAACACTGAAGCTTTCTTT. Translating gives CASSDTMNTEAFF.

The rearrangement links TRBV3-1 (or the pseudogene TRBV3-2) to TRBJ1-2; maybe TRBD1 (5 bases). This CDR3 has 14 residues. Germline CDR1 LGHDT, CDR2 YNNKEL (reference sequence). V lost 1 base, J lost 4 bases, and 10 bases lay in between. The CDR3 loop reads CASSQVLGGYGYTF. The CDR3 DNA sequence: TGTGCCAGCAGCCAAGTTCTGGGGGGCTATGGCTACACCTTC.

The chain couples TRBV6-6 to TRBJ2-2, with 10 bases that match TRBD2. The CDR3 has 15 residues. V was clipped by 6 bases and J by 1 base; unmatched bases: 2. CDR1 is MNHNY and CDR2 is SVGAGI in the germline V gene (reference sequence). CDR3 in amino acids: CASSLAGENTGELFF. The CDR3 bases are TGTGCCAGCAGCCTAGCGGGGGAGAACACCGGGGAGCTGTTTTTT.

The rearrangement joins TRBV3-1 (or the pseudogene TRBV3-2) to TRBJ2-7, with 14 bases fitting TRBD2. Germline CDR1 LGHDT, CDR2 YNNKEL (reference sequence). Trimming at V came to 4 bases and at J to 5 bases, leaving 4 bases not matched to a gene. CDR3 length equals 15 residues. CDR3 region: CASSRTSGRRDEQYF. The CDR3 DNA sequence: TGTGCCAGCAGCCGGACTAGCGGGAGGAGGGACGAGCAGTACTTC.

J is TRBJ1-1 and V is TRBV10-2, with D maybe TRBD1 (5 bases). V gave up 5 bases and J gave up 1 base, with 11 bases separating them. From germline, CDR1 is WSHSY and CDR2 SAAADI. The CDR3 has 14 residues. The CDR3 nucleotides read TGCGCCAGCAGTCGATCCCAGGGGAACACTGAAGCTTTCTTT. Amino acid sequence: CASSRSQGNTEAFF.

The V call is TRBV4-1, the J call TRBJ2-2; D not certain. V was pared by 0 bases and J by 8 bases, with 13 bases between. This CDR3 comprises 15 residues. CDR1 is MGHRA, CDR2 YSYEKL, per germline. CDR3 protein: CASSQDTTPSGELFF. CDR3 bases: TGCGCCAGCAGCCAAGATACGACACCCTCGGGGGAGCTGTTTTTT.

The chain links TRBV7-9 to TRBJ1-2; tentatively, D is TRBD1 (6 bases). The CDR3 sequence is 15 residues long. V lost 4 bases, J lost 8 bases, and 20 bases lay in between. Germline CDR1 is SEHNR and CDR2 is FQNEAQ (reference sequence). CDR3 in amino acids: CASSSPWGGVYGYTF. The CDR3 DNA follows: TGTGCCAGCAGCTCACCCTGGGGGGGCGTATACGGCTACACCTTC.

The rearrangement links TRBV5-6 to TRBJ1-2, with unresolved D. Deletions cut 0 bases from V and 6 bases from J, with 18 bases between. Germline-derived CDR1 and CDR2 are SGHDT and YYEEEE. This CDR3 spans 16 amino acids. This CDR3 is CASSLERSGEIDGYTF. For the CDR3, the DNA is TGTGCCAGCAGCTTGGAACGTTCCGGTGAGATTGATGGCTACACCTTC.

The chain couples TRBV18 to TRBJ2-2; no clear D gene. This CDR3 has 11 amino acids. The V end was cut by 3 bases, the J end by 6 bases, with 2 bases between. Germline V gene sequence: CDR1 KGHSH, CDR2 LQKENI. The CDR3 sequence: CASSPAGELFF. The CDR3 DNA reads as TGTGCCAGCTCACCCGCCGGGGAGCTGTTTTTT. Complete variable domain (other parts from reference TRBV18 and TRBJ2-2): NAGVMQNPRHLVRRRGQEARLRCSPMKGHSHVYWYRQLPEEGLKFMVYLQKENIIDESGMPKERFSAEFPKEGPSILRIQQVVRGDSAAYFCASSPAGELFFGEGSRLTVL.

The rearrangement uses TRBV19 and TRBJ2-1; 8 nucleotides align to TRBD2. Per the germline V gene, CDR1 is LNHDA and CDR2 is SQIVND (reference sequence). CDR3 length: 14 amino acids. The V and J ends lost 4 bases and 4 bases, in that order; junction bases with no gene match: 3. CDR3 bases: TGTGCCAGTAGTACCGGGAGGGATTACAATGAGCAGTTCTTC. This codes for CASSTGRDYNEQFF. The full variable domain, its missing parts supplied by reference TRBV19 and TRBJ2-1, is DGGITQSPKYLFRKEGQNVTLSCEQNLNHDAMYWYRQDPGQGLRLIYYSQIVNDFQKGDIAEGYSVSREKKESFPLTVTSAQKNPTAFYLCASSTGRDYNEQFFGPGTRLTVL.

This CDR3 reads CATTSSTDTQYF. The DNA for the CDR3 is TGTGCCACCACTAGCAGCACAGATACGCAGTATTTT. The rearrangement uses TRBV3-1 (or the pseudogene TRBV3-2) and TRBJ2-3; the D gene is possibly TRBD2 (6 bases). The V end was cut by 10 bases, the J end by 0 bases, with 8 bases between. This CDR3 comprises 12 residues. Germline values: CDR1 LGHDT, CDR2 YNNKEL (reference sequence).